Sequencing of this T cell receptor (beta chain) was carried out in a study of blood T cell repertoires in COVID-19. The overall study: COVID-19 samples collected from the United States, Italy and Spain covered acute and convalescent phases.

This CDR3 is built from 13 residues. V was shortened by 5 bases and J by 7 bases, with 14 bases between the two germline ends. The V gene's germline CDR1 is SGHTA and CDR2 FQGNSA. Method: immunoSEQ multiplex PCR; TCRdb's copy keeps in-frame clones and lacks some. The sample gives around 15,000 clones, around four fifths of which show up once; 15% to 20% is in the top ten. Sequenced input: peripheral blood. The rearrangement links TRBV7-2 to TRBJ1-1; maybe TRBD1 (6 bases). The sequence derives from a man aged 40-55 years with active or convalescent COVID-19. The DNA of the CDR3 is TGTGCCAGCAGCCCCGGGGGGCGAGGTGAAGCTTTCTTT. Its translation: CASSPGGRGEAFF. Complete variable domain (other parts from reference TRBV7-2 and TRBJ1-1): GAGVSQSPSNKVTEKGKDVELRCDPISGHTALYWYRQSLGQGLEFLIYFQGNSAPDKSGLPSDRFSAERTGGSVSTLTIQRTQQEDSAVYLCASSPGGRGEAFFGQGTRLTVV.